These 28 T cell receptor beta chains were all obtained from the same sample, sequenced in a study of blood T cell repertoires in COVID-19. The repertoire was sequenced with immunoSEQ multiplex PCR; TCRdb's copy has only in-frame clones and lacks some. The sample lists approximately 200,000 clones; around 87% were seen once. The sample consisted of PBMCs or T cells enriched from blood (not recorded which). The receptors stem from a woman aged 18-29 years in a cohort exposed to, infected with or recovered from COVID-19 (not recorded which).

The CDR3 is CASSLALGAGVYNEQFF. The CDR3 DNA is TGTGCCAGCAGCTTAGCGCTAGGAGCGGGGGTGTACAATGAGCAGTTCTTC. The V and J genes are TRBV7-2 and TRBJ2-1, with 8 bases aligning to TRBD2. CDR1 SGHTA and CDR2 FQGNSA come from the germline V gene. Unmatched junction bases numbered 8, after V lost 0 bases and J lost 4 bases. CDR3 length equals 17 residues.

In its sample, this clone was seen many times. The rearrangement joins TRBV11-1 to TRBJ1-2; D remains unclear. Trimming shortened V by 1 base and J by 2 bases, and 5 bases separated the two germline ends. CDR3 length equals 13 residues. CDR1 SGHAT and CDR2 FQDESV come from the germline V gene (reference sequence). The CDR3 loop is CASSLGGNYGYTF. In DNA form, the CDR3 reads TGTGCCAGCAGCTTAGGAGGGAACTATGGCTACACCTTC.

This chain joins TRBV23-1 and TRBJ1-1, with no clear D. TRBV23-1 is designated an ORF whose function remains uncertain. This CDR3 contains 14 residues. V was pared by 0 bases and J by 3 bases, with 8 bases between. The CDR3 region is CASSQSAVYTEAFF. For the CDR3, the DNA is TGCGCCAGCAGTCAATCCGCGGTTTACACTGAAGCTTTCTTT.

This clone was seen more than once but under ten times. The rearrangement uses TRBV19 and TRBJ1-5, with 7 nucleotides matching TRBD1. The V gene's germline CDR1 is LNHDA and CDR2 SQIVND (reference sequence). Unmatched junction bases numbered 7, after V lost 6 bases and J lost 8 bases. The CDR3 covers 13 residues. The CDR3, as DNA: TGTGCCAGTAGCCCGGGACAGTTCGAGCCCCAGCATTTT. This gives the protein CASSPGQFEPQHF.

In DNA, the CDR3 is TGTGCCAGCAGCCGGGGACAGAGCTCCTACAATGAGCAGTTCTTC. Translated: CASSRGQSSYNEQFF. J is TRBJ2-1 and V is TRBV5-5; 7 nucleotides agree with TRBD1. J was trimmed by 0 bases and V by 4 bases; bases with no gene match: 4. The CDR3 covers 15 residues. Germline V gives CDR1 SGHKS, CDR2 YYEKEE (reference sequence).

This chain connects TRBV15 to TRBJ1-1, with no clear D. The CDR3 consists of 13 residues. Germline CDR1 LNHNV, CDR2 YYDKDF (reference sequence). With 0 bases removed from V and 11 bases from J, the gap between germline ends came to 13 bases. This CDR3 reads CATSRDYGRWAFF. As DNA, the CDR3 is TGTGCCACCAGCAGAGATTATGGGAGATGGGCTTTCTTT.

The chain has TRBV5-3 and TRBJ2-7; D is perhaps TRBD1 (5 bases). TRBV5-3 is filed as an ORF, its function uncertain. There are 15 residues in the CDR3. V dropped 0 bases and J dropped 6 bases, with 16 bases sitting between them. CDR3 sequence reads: CARSLEWGPPGEQYF. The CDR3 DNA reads TGTGCCAGAAGCTTGGAGTGGGGCCCCCCTGGCGAGCAGTACTTC.

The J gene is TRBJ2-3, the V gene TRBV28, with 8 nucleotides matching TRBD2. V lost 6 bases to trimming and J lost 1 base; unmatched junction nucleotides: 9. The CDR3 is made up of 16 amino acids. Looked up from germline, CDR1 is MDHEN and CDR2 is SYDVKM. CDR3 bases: TGTGCCAGCAGCCCCCGGGGGCGGGGGGGCACAGATACGCAGTATTTT. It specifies CASSPRGRGGTDTQYF.

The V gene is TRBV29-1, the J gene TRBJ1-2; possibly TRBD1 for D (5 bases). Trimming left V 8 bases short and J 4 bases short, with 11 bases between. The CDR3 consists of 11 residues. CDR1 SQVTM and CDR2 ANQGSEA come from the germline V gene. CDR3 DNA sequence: TGCAGCTCCGGGGGGAGCTATGGCTACACCTTC. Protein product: CSSGGSYGYTF.

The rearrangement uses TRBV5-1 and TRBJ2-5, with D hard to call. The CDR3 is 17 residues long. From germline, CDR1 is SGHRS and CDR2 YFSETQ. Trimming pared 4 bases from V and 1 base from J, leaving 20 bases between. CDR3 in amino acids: CASSVPQVPHSQETQYF. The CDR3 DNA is TGCGCCAGCAGCGTACCTCAGGTTCCCCATTCCCAAGAGACCCAGTACTTC.

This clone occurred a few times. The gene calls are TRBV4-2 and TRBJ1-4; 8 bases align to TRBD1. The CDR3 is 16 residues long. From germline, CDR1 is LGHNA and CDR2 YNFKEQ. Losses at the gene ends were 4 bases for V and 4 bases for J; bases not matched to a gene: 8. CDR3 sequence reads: CASSLKGQVLNEKLFF. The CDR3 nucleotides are TGTGCCAGCAGCCTTAAGGGACAGGTCCTTAATGAAAAACTGTTTTTT.

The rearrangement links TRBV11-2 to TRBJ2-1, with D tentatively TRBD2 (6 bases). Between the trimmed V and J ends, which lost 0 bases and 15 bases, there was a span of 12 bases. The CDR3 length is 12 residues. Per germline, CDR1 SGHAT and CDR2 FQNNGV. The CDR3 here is CASSLEGLSGFF. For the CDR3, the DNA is TGTGCCAGCAGCTTAGAGGGTCTTAGCGGGTTCTTC.

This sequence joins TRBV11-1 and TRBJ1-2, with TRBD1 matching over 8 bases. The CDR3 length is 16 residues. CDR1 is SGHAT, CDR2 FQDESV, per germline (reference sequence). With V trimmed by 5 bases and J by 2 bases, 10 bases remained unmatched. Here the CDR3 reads CASSLTGTGGNYGYTF. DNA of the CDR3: TGTGCCAGCAGCCTAACCGGGACAGGAGGCAACTATGGCTACACCTTC.

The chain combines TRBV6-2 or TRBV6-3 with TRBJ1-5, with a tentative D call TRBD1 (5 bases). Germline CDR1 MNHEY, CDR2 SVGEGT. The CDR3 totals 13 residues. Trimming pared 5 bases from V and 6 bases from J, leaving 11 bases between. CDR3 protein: CASSPGHFQPQHF. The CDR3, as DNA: TGTGCCAGCAGTCCCGGACACTTTCAGCCCCAGCATTTT.

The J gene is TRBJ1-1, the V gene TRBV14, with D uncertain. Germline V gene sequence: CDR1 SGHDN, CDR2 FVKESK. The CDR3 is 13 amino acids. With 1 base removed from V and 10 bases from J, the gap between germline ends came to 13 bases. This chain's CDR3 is CASSQVRAGLAFF. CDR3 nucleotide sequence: TGTGCCAGCAGCCAAGTGAGGGCAGGCCTAGCTTTCTTT.

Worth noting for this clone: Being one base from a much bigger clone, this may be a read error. The CDR3, as DNA: TGCGCCAGCAGCCAGACTAGCGGATTCTCCTACGAGCAGTACTTC. This gives the protein CASSQTSGFSYEQYF. The chain couples TRBV5-1 to TRBJ2-7; 9 bases align to TRBD2. CDR1 is SGHRS, CDR2 YFSETQ, per germline. After removal of 4 bases from V and 0 bases from J, the junction contained 5 bases not matched to a gene. The CDR3 sequence is 15 residues long.

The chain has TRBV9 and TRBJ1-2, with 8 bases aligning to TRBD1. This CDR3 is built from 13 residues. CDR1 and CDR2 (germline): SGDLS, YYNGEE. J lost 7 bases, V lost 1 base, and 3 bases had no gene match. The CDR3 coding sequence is TGTGCCAGCAGCGTACAGGGGGCCGGTGGCTACACCTTC. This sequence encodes CASSVQGAGGYTF. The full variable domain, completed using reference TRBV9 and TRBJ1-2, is DSGVTQTPKHLITATGQRVTLRCSPRSGDLSVYWYQQSLDQGLQFLIQYYNGEERAKGNILERFSAQQFPDLHSELNLSSLELGDSALYFCASSVQGAGGYTFGSGTRLTVV.

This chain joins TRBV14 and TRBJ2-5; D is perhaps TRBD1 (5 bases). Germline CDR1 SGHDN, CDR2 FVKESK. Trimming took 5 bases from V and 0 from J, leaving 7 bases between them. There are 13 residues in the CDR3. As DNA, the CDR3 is TGTGCCAGCAGCGGACAATACCAAGAGACCCAGTACTTC. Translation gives CASSGQYQETQYF.

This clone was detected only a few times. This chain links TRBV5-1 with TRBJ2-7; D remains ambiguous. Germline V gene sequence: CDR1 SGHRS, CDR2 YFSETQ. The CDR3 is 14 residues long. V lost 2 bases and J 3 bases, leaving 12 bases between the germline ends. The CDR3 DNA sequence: TGCGCCAGCAGCTTTGATAACAGAAACTACGAGCAGTACTTC. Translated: CASSFDNRNYEQYF.

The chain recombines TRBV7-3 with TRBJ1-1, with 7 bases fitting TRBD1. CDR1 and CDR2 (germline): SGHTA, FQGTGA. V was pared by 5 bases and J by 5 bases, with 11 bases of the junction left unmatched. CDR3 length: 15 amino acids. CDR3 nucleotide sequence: TGTGCCAGCAGCATCCGGACAGGCTTGAGGACTGAAGCTTTCTTT. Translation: CASSIRTGLRTEAFF.

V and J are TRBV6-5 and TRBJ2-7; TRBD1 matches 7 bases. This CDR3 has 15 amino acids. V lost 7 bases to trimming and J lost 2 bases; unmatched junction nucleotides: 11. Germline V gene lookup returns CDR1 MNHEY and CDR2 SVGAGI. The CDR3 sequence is CASTLWYRGTYEQYF. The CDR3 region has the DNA TGTGCCAGCACCCTATGGTACAGGGGCACCTACGAGCAGTACTTC.

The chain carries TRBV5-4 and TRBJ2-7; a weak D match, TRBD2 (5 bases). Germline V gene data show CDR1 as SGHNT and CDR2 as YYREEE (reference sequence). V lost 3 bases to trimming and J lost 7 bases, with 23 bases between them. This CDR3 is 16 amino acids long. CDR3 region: CASSSYSRFQSGEQYF. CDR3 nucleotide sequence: TGTGCCAGCAGCTCCTATTCGAGGTTTCAATCGGGGGAGCAGTACTTC.

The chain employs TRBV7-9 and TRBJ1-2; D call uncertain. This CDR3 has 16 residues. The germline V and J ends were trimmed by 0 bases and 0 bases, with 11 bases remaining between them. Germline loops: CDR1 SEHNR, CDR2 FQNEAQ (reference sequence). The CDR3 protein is CASSLAGVGANYGYTF. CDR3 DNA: TGTGCCAGCAGCTTAGCCGGCGTCGGAGCTAACTATGGCTACACCTTC.

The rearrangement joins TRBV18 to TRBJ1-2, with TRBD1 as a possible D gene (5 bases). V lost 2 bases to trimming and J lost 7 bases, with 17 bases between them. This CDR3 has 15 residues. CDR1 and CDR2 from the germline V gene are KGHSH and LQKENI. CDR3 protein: CASSPEVVGRLGYTF. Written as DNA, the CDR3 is TGTGCCAGCTCACCAGAGGTGGTGGGGCGTCTTGGCTACACCTTC.

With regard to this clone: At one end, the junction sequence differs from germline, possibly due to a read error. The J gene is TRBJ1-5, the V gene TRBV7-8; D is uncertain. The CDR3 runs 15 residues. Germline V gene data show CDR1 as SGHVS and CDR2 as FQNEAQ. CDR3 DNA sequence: TGTGCCAGCAGCCTAGCCAGGCGCGAAAATCAGCCCCAGCATTTT. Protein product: CASSLARRENQPQHF. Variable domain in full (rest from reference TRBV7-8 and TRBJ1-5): GAGVSQSPRYKVAKRGQDVALRCDPISGHVSLFWYQQALGQGPEFLTYFQNEAQLDKSGLPSDRFFAERPEGSVSTLKIQRTQQEDSAVYLCASSLARRENQPQHFGDGTRLSIL.

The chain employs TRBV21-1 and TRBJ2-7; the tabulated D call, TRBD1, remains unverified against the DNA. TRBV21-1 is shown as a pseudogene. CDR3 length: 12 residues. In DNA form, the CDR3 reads TGTGCCAGCAGCAAAGTCAAGGGGGCGATAAACTTC. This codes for CASSKVKGAINF.

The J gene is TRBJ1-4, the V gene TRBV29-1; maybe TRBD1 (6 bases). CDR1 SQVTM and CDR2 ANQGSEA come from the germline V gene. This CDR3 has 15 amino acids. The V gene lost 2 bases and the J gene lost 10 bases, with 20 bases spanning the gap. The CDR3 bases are TGCAGCGTTGAATTTATGGGGGGGGCGCACGGAAAACTGTTTTTT. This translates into CSVEFMGGAHGKLFF.

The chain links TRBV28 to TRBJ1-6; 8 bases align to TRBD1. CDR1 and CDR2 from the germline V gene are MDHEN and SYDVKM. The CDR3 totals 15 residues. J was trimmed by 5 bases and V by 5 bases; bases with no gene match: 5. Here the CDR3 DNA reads TGTGCCAGCAGTGGGGGGACAGGAAATAATTCACCCCTCCACTTT. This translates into CASSGGTGNNSPLHF.